This TCR beta chain was documented in a study of Tregs in tolerant kidney transplant recipients. Comments on this clone: Its target is unknown.

Trimming at V came to 4 bases and at J to 6 bases, leaving 7 bases not matched to a gene. The CDR3 covers 16 residues. CDR1 is SGHDT and CDR2 is YYEEEE in the germline V gene. TCRdb's table, derived via immunoSEQ multiplex PCR, lists solely in-frame clones and lacks some. Counted here are under 95,000 clones, approximately 90% occurring once; the ten biggest clones make up approximately 0.3%. Study results and caveats: Tregs expanded with activated donor B cells seemed most donor-specific.

This receptor was taken from a human donor who received a combined kidney and bone marrow transplant. The sample was Tregs from blood, taken before the transplant. The chain employs TRBV5-6 and TRBJ2-1; TRBD2 matches at 13 bases. CDR3 in amino acids: CASSPGTSGKVNEQFF. The CDR3 region has the DNA TGTGCCAGCAGCCCTGGGACTAGCGGGAAGGTCAATGAGCAGTTCTTC.